This T cell receptor (beta chain) was captured by sequencing in a study of cytomegalovirus exposure and HLA in healthy donors. Broader study findings: Investigators reported 150 to 200 TCR beta chains as tied to cytomegalovirus. Most TCR sequences were uncommon, yet certain public TCRs appeared in many donors. Using the classifier, cytomegalovirus status was reportedly diagnosed with high specificity and sensitivity. A few chains linked to CMV were shown in vitro to be specific for CMV antigens.

In its sample, this clone was seen once. The antigen is not known. Trimming stripped 4 bases from V and 2 bases from J, with 9 bases between. Germline values: CDR1 SGHDN, CDR2 FVKESK. The CDR3 totals 13 residues. Sequencing was performed with immunoSEQ multiplex PCR; in TCRdb, only in-frame clones are kept and a portion is missing. Altogether some 110,000 clones are present, approximately 91% being singletons, with the ten largest covering about 4.4%. The sequence derives from a man aged 18 to 29 in good health and CMV-seropositive. The rearrangement links TRBV14 to TRBJ2-7; D is unclear. Specimen: PBMCs. CDR3 amino acids: CASSRSGPYEQYF. The CDR3 nucleotides read TGTGCCAGCAGCCGCTCGGGTCCCTACGAGCAGTACTTC.